The clone carrying this T cell receptor beta chain showed up just once. Most PBMC samples had roughly 0.45 ug input DNA in six replicates. TCRdb's table, derived via immunoSEQ multiplex PCR, lists solely in-frame clones and lacks some. The sample consists of about 62,000 clones, approximately 79% of them appearing once. Germline V gene data show CDR1 as SGDLS and CDR2 as YYNGEE. This CDR3 comprises 16 residues. The trim removed 3 bases at V and 1 base at J, leaving 3 bases unmatched. This sample is drawn from a study of neoadjuvant anti-PD-1 for oral cavity cancer. These oral cavity squamous cell carcinomas were HPV-negative and locally advanced. No culture or expansion preceded analysis of these blood cells.

This rearrangement joins TRBV9 to TRBJ2-2; 10 bases match TRBD1. The input for sequencing was PBMCs, taken before nivolumab (anti-PD-1) treatment. This TCR came from a person aged 40 to 85 with oral cavity squamous cell carcinoma. DNA for the CDR3: TGTGCCAGCAGCGAGACAGGGGGCGGGAACACCGGGGAGCTGTTTTTT. As protein: CASSETGGGNTGELFF.